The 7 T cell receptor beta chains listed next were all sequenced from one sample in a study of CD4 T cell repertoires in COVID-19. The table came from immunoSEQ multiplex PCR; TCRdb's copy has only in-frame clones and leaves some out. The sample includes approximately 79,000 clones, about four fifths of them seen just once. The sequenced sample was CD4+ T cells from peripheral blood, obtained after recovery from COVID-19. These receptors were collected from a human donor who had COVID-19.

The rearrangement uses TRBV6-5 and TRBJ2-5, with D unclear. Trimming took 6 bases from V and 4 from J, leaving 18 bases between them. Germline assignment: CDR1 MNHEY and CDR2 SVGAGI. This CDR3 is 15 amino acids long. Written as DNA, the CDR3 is TGTGCCAGCAGCTCACAAGGCCCCCCAGGAGAGACCCAGTACTTC. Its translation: CASSSQGPPGETQYF.

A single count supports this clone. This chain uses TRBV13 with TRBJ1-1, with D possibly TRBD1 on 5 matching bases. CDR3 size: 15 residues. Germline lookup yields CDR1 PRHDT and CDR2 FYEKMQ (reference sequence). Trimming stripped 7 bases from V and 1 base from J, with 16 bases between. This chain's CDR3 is CASIRASGPNTEAFF. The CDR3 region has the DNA TGTGCCAGCATCAGGGCTTCGGGGCCGAACACTGAAGCTTTCTTT.

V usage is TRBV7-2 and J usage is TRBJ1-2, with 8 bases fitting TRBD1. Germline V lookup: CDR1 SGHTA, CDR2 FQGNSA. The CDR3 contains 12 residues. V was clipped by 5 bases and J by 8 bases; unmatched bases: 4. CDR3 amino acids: CASSPGQGGYTF. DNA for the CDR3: TGTGCCAGCAGCCCTGGACAGGGCGGCTACACCTTC.

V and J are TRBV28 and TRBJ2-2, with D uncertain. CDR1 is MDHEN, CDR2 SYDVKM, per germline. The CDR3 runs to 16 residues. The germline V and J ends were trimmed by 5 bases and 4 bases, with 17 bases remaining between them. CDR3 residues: CASSTFDGQFTGELFF. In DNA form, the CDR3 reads TGTGCCAGCAGTACGTTCGACGGCCAGTTCACCGGGGAGCTGTTTTTT.

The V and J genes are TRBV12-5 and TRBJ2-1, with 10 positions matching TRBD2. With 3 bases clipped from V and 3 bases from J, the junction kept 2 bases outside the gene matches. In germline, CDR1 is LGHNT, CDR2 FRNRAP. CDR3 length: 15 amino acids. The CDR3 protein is CASGFERGGYNEQFF. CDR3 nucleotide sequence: TGTGCTAGTGGTTTCGAGCGGGGGGGCTACAATGAGCAGTTCTTC.

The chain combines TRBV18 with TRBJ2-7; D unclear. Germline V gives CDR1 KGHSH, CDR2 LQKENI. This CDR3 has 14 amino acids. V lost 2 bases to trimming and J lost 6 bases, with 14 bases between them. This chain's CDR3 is CASSPSPFIVEQYF. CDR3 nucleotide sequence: TGTGCCAGCTCACCATCCCCGTTTATCGTCGAGCAGTACTTC.

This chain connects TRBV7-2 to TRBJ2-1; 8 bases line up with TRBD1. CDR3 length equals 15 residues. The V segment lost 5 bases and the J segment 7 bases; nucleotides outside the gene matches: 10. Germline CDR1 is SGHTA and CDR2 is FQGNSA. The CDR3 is CASSLSTGVRNEQFF. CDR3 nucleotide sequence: TGTGCCAGCAGCCTCTCGACAGGGGTCAGGAATGAGCAGTTCTTC.